This section outlines one TCR beta chain sequence together with its context. The antigen is undetermined. This sample stems from a study of OX40 agonist ivuxolimab in advanced cancers. Study in general: A male proportion of 82.7% was recorded, with mean age 60 years and range about 23 to 90. Points from the study as a whole: Among the lowest peripheral clonal expansion occurred in 0.1-3.0 mg/kg partial responders.

Clones were sequenced by immunoSEQ multiplex PCR, and TCRdb holds only the in-frame ones, with some missing. The sample has approximately 66,000 clones, roughly 86% seen once. This sequence originates from an adult with an advanced solid tumor such as melanoma, head and neck, liver or kidney cancer. Here the sequenced sample was CD4+ or CD8+ T cells sorted from blood, taken in a trial of the OX40 agonist ivuxolimab.

The CDR3, as DNA: TGTGCCAGCAGCTTTCGGGGGGCAGTATCCTACGAGCAGTACTTC. Amino acid sequence: CASSFRGAVSYEQYF. This chain joins TRBV5-6 and TRBJ2-7; weak D call: TRBD2 (7 bases). The CDR3 runs to 15 residues. CDR1 and CDR2 from the germline V gene are SGHDT and YYEEEE. V was trimmed by 2 bases and J by 1 base, leaving 13 bases between them.